This T cell receptor beta chain stems from a study of prognosis after radiotherapy for stage I lung cancer (dated by TCRdb to the early 2020s). General notes on the study: Between early 2018 and early 2019, nineteen patients with stage I NSCLC were enrolled in Nanjing, China. Newly diagnosed primary stage I lung tumors were found in roughly 15 patients, while oligometastatic NSCLC after surgical resection of the primary tumor was found in roughly 5. Every patient was regarded as medically inoperable, because of comorbidities in approximately 12 cases and refusal of surgery in 7 cases. The cohort comprised fewer than 15 men and six or seven women with a median age of roughly 69 years, ranging from about 53 to 85 years. Squamous cell carcinoma histology was identified in 7 or 8 patients, and adenocarcinoma histology was identified in twelve patients. Using image-guided IMRT or VMAT, SBRT was delivered in 3 to 5 fractions at a biologically effective dose of at least 100 Gy. Concurrent therapy was not administered to any patient alongside SBRT. After SBRT, distant metastases developed in about 20% of the 19 patients at a median of approximately 7 months, while the remaining 15 patients had no significant progression. The study profiled peripheral blood TCR beta repertoires from stage I NSCLC patients before and after stereotactic body radiotherapy and related them to distant failure. The study took one blood sample before SBRT and one after SBRT from each of 20 or so patients and sequenced all 40 or so samples.

Two rounds of multiplex PCR on genomic DNA were used to amplify the TCR beta CDR3 region. In the first PCR round, primers specific to each TRBV and TRBJ gene were used, and the primer sequences were filed in Chinese patent CN105087789A. The second PCR round used universal primers. The Roche High Pure PCR Template Preparation Kit was used to extract genomic DNA from the frozen PBMCs. Libraries were sequenced paired-end with 151 bp reads on an Illumina HiSeq 3000. The paper's processing steps were these. CutAdapt was used to remove raw reads lacking the multiplex PCR primer sequences. PEAR was used to merge high-quality paired reads into contigs. MiXCR assigned TRB V, D and J gene segments to each contig by aligning to reference sequences. To remove sequencing errors, CDR3 sequences were clustered according to base quality and sequence similarity. Shannon entropy, normalized by the natural log of the productive TCR sequence number, served as the measure of diversity. One minus Shannon entropy divided by the natural log of the number of unique clonotypes was used as the definition of clonality. Progression-free survival cut-offs for repertoire metrics were chosen using the Youden index of ROC curves, with analyses run in R 3.5.3. The public reads were reprocessed in TCRdb via fastp at Q25 and MiXCR, keeping in-frame beta chains. Rows with one shared CDR3 protein collapse into an entry with the most common genes and DNA. The authors' filters were not applied to this entry. This sample has under 35,000 distinct CDR3 sequences in its table, and around 40% of those were observed once. The ten largest clones represent 15% of the sample.

The study at large found these results: A decrease in unique TCR clone counts was observed after SBRT (median about 10,000 before versus about 7,000 after; Wilcoxon paired P=0.011). The study was limited by its small cohort and short follow-up, and the findings require independent validation. Post-SBRT Shannon entropy and its change from baseline were lower in patients who developed distant metastases; baseline Shannon entropy was not associated with metastases. Tumor specificity of expanded TCR clones was not determined. TRBV and TRBJ usage frequencies reportedly differed by metastasis status, in two V genes at baseline and in several V and two J genes after SBRT. No adjustment for multiple comparisons was applied to any of the reported P values.

This clonotype was seen ten or more times. Its binding antigen is unknown. No base quality information exists; no much larger clone differs at one position. All patients had node-negative disease on CT and PET/CT, and none had a history of other malignancies or prior chemotherapy or radiotherapy. At each of two time points, about 6 milliliters of peripheral venous blood were collected in EDTA tubes. PBMCs were isolated by Ficoll-Paque Plus density-gradient centrifugation. Right after collection, samples were kept at -80 degrees C until analysis. Trimming takes 4 bases from V and 5 bases from J, and the germline ends sit 9 bases apart. The CDR3 numbers 13 residues from cysteine through phenylalanine. The only DNA kept is the CDR3, 39 bases in frame from the first base. CDR1 SEHNR and CDR2 FQNEAQ were looked up in the germline V gene (reference sequence).

The chain is encoded by TRBV7-9 joined to TRBJ1-5; TRBD1 is a weak D gene call, 5 bases matching. Source: PBMCs, taken before or after stereotactic body radiation therapy (not recorded which). The source is a donor aged 50 or older with non-small cell lung cancer. The CDR3 amino acid sequence is: CASSSGYHQPQHF. Read as DNA, the sequence is TGTGCCAGCAGCTCAGGGTATCATCAGCCCCAGCATTTT.